These 25 T cell receptor beta chains came from one sample sequenced in a study of a mutant IDH1 vaccine in newly diagnosed glioma. Time point: baseline, week 1 (first vaccination visit). Treatment: pre-vaccination baseline after standard-of-care therapy. Generated by immunoSEQ multiplex PCR, the TCRdb table keeps only in-frame clones and is missing some. Of about 54,000 clones in the sample, 65% to 85% were seen once. Source: PBMCs, taken from a glioma patient treated with radiotherapy, temozolomide or both. These receptors were taken from a young man with glioma.

V usage is TRBV7-2 and J usage is TRBJ1-1; the D is unclear. Per the germline V gene, CDR1 is SGHTA and CDR2 is FQGNSA. V lost 1 base and J 3 bases, leaving 12 bases between the germline ends. This CDR3 comprises 15 residues. Written as DNA, the CDR3 is TGTGCCAGCAGCTTAGAAAACGTGTTCTACACTGAAGCTTTCTTT. Translation: CASSLENVFYTEAFF.

The chain combines TRBV18 with TRBJ1-2, with TRBD1 matching over 9 bases. The CDR3 is made up of 17 amino acids. Trimming removed 4 bases from V and 0 bases from J; junction bases left unmatched: 9. In germline, CDR1 is KGHSH, CDR2 LQKENI. The CDR3 DNA reads as TGTGCCAGCTCACAATGGGGACAGGGCTCGCCTAACTATGGCTACACCTTC. Translated, it gives CASSQWGQGSPNYGYTF. Filled out from reference TRBV18 and TRBJ1-2, the complete variable domain reads NAGVMQNPRHLVRRRGQEARLRCSPMKGHSHVYWYRQLPEEGLKFMVYLQKENIIDESGMPKERFSAEFPKEGPSILRIQQVVRGDSAAYFCASSQWGQGSPNYGYTFGSGTRLTVV.

The rearrangement uses TRBV9 and TRBJ2-7; D uncertain. The germline CDR1 and CDR2 sequences are SGDLS and YYNGEE. Deletions cut 1 base from V and 0 bases from J, with 11 bases between. This CDR3 is built from 15 residues. The CDR3 reads CASSVSDYSSYEQYF. CDR3 nucleotides: TGTGCCAGCAGCGTATCAGATTATAGCTCCTACGAGCAGTACTTC. The whole variable domain, filled in from reference TRBV9 and TRBJ2-7, reads DSGVTQTPKHLITATGQRVTLRCSPRSGDLSVYWYQQSLDQGLQFLIQYYNGEERAKGNILERFSAQQFPDLHSELNLSSLELGDSALYFCASSVSDYSSYEQYFGPGTRLTVT.

J is TRBJ1-4 and V is TRBV9, with D perhaps TRBD1 (5 bases). CDR3 length: 13 amino acids. Trimming took off 4 bases at V and 7 bases at J, with 11 bases between the two ends. The germline CDR1 and CDR2 sequences are SGDLS and YYNGEE. The CDR3: CASSSGGGEKLFF. Here the CDR3 DNA reads TGTGCCAGCAGCTCTGGGGGAGGTGAAAAACTGTTTTTT.

The chain couples TRBV2 to TRBJ2-6; D gene unclear. This CDR3 region has 15 residues. Germline V gives CDR1 SNHLY, CDR2 FYNNEI. Trimming took off 7 bases at V and 1 base at J, with 11 bases between the two ends. CDR3: CASTPVLSGANVLTF. For the CDR3, the DNA is TGTGCCAGCACCCCGGTCTTATCTGGGGCCAACGTCCTGACTTTC.

The chain links TRBV27 to TRBJ1-3; D is unresolved. The V and J ends lost 5 bases and 5 bases respectively, with 10 bases between them. CDR1 and CDR2 (germline): MNHEY, SMNVEV (reference sequence). The CDR3 length is 13 residues. CDR3 DNA sequence: TGTGCCAGCAGTCCGGAGGCGAGAAACACCATATATTTT. Protein product: CASSPEARNTIYF.

This clone was counted only a few times. J is TRBJ1-6 and V is TRBV5-6; no clear D gene. Per the germline V gene, CDR1 is SGHDT and CDR2 is YYEEEE. The CDR3 runs 14 residues. The ends were cut back, 2 bases at V and 9 bases at J, with 12 bases in the middle. The CDR3 nucleotides read TGTGCCAGCAGCTTCGTCCGAGGTCGTTCACCCCTCCACTTT. This encodes CASSFVRGRSPLHF. Using reference TRBV5-6 and TRBJ1-6 for the parts outside the CDR3, the full variable domain is DAGVTQSPTHLIKTRGQQVTLRCSPKSGHDTVSWYQQALGQGPQFIFQYYEEEERQRGNFPDRFSGHQFPNYSSELNVNALLLGDSALYLCASSFVRGRSPLHFGNGTRLTVT.

The V call is TRBV29-1, the J call TRBJ1-2, with D possibly matching TRBD1 (6 bases). Trimming removed 7 bases at V and 6 bases at J, with 12 bases between. This CDR3 region has 11 residues. Germline loops: CDR1 SQVTM, CDR2 ANQGSEA. The DNA of the CDR3 is TGCAGCGCCGCAGGGGTAAATGGCTACACCTTC. Amino acids: CSAAGVNGYTF.

The V call is TRBV4-2, the J call TRBJ1-5, with D possibly matching TRBD1 (6 bases). The V end lost 0 bases, the J end lost 9 bases, and 12 bases lay between the germline ends. The CDR3 contains 14 residues. Germline-derived CDR1 and CDR2 are LGHNA and YNFKEQ. The CDR3 reads CASSQDLGAGPQHF. For the CDR3, the DNA is TGTGCCAGCAGCCAAGATCTGGGGGCTGGGCCCCAGCATTTT.

The CDR3 sequence: CASSYGKGWDGNTIYF. DNA of the CDR3: TGTGCCAGCAGCTACGGGAAAGGATGGGATGGAAACACCATATATTTT. The genes are TRBV5-6 and TRBJ1-3; no reliable D call. The CDR3 is 16 amino acids. The V end lost 3 bases, the J end lost 3 bases, and 16 bases lay between the germline ends. Germline CDR1 reads SGHDT; CDR2 reads YYEEEE.

The chain is built from TRBV4-3 and TRBJ2-5; D possibly matches TRBD1 or TRBD2 (5 bases each). The germline V and J ends were trimmed by 0 bases and 3 bases, with 17 bases remaining between them. The length of the CDR3 is 17 residues. Germline-derived CDR1 and CDR2 are LGHNA and YSLEER. The CDR3 here is CASSQDHGTNNEETQYF. CDR3 bases: TGCGCCAGCAGCCAAGATCATGGGACGAATAATGAAGAGACCCAGTACTTC.

The rearrangement joins TRBV5-1 to TRBJ1-1, with 10 bases identical to TRBD1. J lost 5 bases, V lost 2 bases, and 15 bases had no gene match. CDR1 and CDR2 (germline): SGHRS, YFSETQ. This CDR3 comprises 18 residues. CDR3 in DNA: TGCGCCAGCAGCTTTACCTCGACAGGGGGCTCGGGGTATACTGAAGCTTTCTTT. Translating it yields CASSFTSTGGSGYTEAFF.

The gene calls are TRBV5-1 and TRBJ1-1, with a tentative D call TRBD1 (5 bases). V was cut by 4 bases and J by 4 bases, with 11 bases left in between. Germline lookup yields CDR1 SGHRS and CDR2 YFSETQ. The CDR3 has 13 residues. The CDR3 reads CASSGTGATEAFF. DNA of the CDR3: TGCGCCAGCAGCGGGACTGGTGCCACTGAAGCTTTCTTT. The complete variable domain, with remaining parts taken from reference TRBV5-1 and TRBJ1-1, reads KAGVTQTPRYLIKTRGQQVTLSCSPISGHRSVSWYQQTPGQGLQFLFEYFSETQRNKGNFPGRFSGRQFSNSRSEMNVSTLELGDSALYLCASSGTGATEAFFGQGTRLTVV.

This chain uses TRBV5-1 with TRBJ1-1; TRBD1 matches at 9 bases. Germline trimming cut 4 bases from V and 1 base from J; bases unmatched to any gene: 11. CDR1 and CDR2 (germline): SGHRS, YFSETQ. CDR3 length: 17 residues. The CDR3 is CASSHNRGPAQNTEAFF. CDR3 nucleotides: TGCGCCAGCAGCCACAACAGGGGGCCGGCTCAGAACACTGAAGCTTTCTTT. The entire variable domain, with the rest obtained from reference TRBV5-1 and TRBJ1-1, is as follows: KAGVTQTPRYLIKTRGQQVTLSCSPISGHRSVSWYQQTPGQGLQFLFEYFSETQRNKGNFPGRFSGRQFSNSRSEMNVSTLELGDSALYLCASSHNRGPAQNTEAFFGQGTRLTVV.

The chain links TRBV5-1 to TRBJ1-1, with a tentative D call TRBD1 (5 bases). The CDR3 loop spans 15 amino acids. The germline V gene encodes CDR1 SGHRS and CDR2 YFSETQ. The V gene lost 4 bases and the J gene lost 1 base, with 14 bases spanning the gap. CDR3: CASSQTGGANTEAFF. The CDR3 nucleotides read TGCGCCAGCAGCCAAACAGGTGGTGCGAACACTGAAGCTTTCTTT.

CDR3 amino acids: CASSSDSPDTQYF. CDR3 nucleotide sequence: TGCGCCAGCAGCTCCGACTCCCCTGATACGCAGTATTTT. This chain connects TRBV5-1 to TRBJ2-3; D call uncertain. Germline CDR1 and CDR2: SGHRS and YFSETQ. This CDR3 has 13 residues. Trimming cost V 3 bases and J 6 bases, with 11 bases left between them.

The rearrangement joins TRBV28 to TRBJ1-1; weak D call: TRBD1 (6 bases). The germline V gene encodes CDR1 MDHEN and CDR2 SYDVKM. The V end was cut by 6 bases, the J end by 1 base, with 18 bases between. The length of the CDR3 is 16 residues. The DNA of the CDR3 is TGTGCCAGCAGCCTGCTCCCCGACAGGAGGAACACTGAAGCTTTCTTT. This codes for CASSLLPDRRNTEAFF.

The chain employs TRBV28 and TRBJ1-4; 7 bases align to TRBD1. The trim removed 7 bases at V and 8 bases at J, leaving 10 bases unmatched. The CDR3 sequence is 14 residues long. Per germline, CDR1 MDHEN and CDR2 SYDVKM. The chain's CDR3 is CASTSGGSGEKLFF. CDR3 nucleotides: TGTGCCAGCACCTCAGGGGGTTCGGGCGAAAAACTGTTTTTT. Full variable domain (remainder filled in from reference TRBV28 and TRBJ1-4): DVKVTQSSRYLVKRTGEKVFLECVQDMDHENMFWYRQDPGLGLRLIYFSYDVKMKEKGDIPEGYSVSREKKERFSLILESASTNQTSMYLCASTSGGSGEKLFFGSGTQLSVL.

This sequence joins TRBV7-2 and TRBJ2-2; D is unresolved. Trimming shortened V by 5 bases and J by 2 bases, and 6 bases separated the two germline ends. This CDR3 has 13 residues. Germline V gene data show CDR1 as SGHTA and CDR2 as FQGNSA. This CDR3 is CASSADNTGELFF. CDR3 bases: TGTGCCAGCAGCGCGGACAACACCGGGGAGCTGTTTTTT.

V is TRBV6-5 and J is TRBJ1-5; D unclear. The CDR3 extends over 16 amino acids. The germline gives CDR1 MNHEY, CDR2 SVGAGI. V shed 0 bases and J shed 4 bases, with 13 bases lying between them. The CDR3 coding sequence is TGTGCCAGCAGTTACTCATCCCCGGGGAATAATCAGCCCCAGCATTTT. Amino acid sequence: CASSYSSPGNNQPQHF.

The count of this clone is one. V is TRBV7-8 and J is TRBJ1-2, with TRBD1 as a possible D gene (6 bases). CDR1 is SGHVS, CDR2 FQNEAQ, per germline. The CDR3 runs 13 residues. The V end lost 4 bases, the J end lost 7 bases, and 13 bases lay between the germline ends. The CDR3 loop reads CASSSSDRLGYTF. The CDR3 region has the DNA TGTGCCAGCAGCTCTTCTGACAGGCTTGGCTACACCTTC.

This clone was found once. V is TRBV5-1 and J is TRBJ1-1, with D perhaps TRBD1 (6 bases). Germline CDR1 is SGHRS and CDR2 is YFSETQ. V was clipped by 0 bases and J by 1 base, with 16 bases between them. The CDR3 is 17 amino acids. The CDR3 sequence is CASSLGREGGTNTEAFF. CDR3 coding DNA: TGCGCCAGCAGCTTGGGAAGGGAGGGGGGAACGAACACTGAAGCTTTCTTT. Variable domain in full (rest from reference TRBV5-1 and TRBJ1-1): KAGVTQTPRYLIKTRGQQVTLSCSPISGHRSVSWYQQTPGQGLQFLFEYFSETQRNKGNFPGRFSGRQFSNSRSEMNVSTLELGDSALYLCASSLGREGGTNTEAFFGQGTRLTVV.

The rearrangement links TRBV7-2 to TRBJ1-1; perhaps TRBD1 as D (6 bases). V lost 4 bases and J 5 bases, leaving 17 bases between the germline ends. The CDR3 is made up of 15 amino acids. Germline V gives CDR1 SGHTA, CDR2 FQGNSA. CDR3 loop: CASSSIQGVRTEAFF. The CDR3 nucleotides read TGTGCCAGCAGCTCAATACAGGGTGTTAGGACTGAAGCTTTCTTT.

This chain links TRBV30 with TRBJ2-6; D is ambiguous. V dropped 3 bases and J dropped 4 bases, with 25 bases sitting between them. The V gene's germline CDR1 is GTSNPN and CDR2 SVGIG (reference sequence). The CDR3 runs 19 residues. CDR3 nucleotides: TGTGCCTGGAGCGGAATGGGCGGATCCCGAGGTGGAGGGGCCAACGTCCTGACTTTC. Amino acids: CAWSGMGGSRGGGANVLTF.

This clone was counted a single time. The chain uses TRBV14 and TRBJ2-5; 12 nucleotides line up with TRBD2. From germline, CDR1 is SGHDN and CDR2 FVKESK. The CDR3 extends over 20 amino acids. V shed 2 bases and J 4 bases; nucleotides not matched to a gene: 17. CDR3 amino acids: CASSQRILRLAGESTETQYF. The CDR3 nucleotides read TGTGCCAGCAGCCAACGGATTTTGAGACTAGCGGGAGAGTCAACAGAGACCCAGTACTTC.